This T cell receptor beta chain was recorded in a study of T cells in localized non-small cell lung cancer. Study-level results: When the top 100 tumor clones were examined, a median around 61 of them also appeared in the adjacent lung, which was paired and uninvolved. An association was observed between higher blood T cell density and longer overall survival.

CDR3 length: 16 amino acids. Germline assignment: CDR1 SGHRS and CDR2 YFSETQ. Trimming took 4 bases from V and 0 from J, leaving 13 bases between them. Produced via immunoSEQ multiplex PCR; TCRdb's table is partial and in-frame only. The table has around 41,000 clones, 86% seen once; the top ten hold 7.1%. Concerning this clone: The antigen remains undetermined.

The source of this sequence is a woman between 18 and 55 years old with stage III lung adenocarcinoma. The specimen was peripheral blood, collected before any cancer treatment. The rearrangement links TRBV5-1 to TRBJ2-2; perhaps TRBD1 as D (6 bases). CDR3 in amino acids: CASSATGTTNTGELFF. DNA of the CDR3: TGCGCCAGCAGCGCAACCGGGACAACGAACACCGGGGAGCTGTTTTTT.